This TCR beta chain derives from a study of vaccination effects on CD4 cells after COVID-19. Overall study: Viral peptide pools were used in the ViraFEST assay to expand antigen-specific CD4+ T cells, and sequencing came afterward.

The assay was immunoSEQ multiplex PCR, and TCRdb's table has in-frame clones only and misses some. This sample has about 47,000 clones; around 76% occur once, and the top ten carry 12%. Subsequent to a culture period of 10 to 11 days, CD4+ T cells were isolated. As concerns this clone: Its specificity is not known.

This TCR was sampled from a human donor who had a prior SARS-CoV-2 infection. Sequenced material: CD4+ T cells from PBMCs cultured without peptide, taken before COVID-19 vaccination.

The CDR3 loop is CSVEGGGRNEQFF. For the CDR3, the DNA is TGCAGCGTTGAAGGGGGGGGGCGGAATGAGCAGTTCTTC. The J gene is TRBJ2-1, the V gene TRBV29-1; weak D call: TRBD2 (7 bases). V was trimmed by 1 base and J by 7 bases, leaving 11 bases between them. This CDR3 is 13 amino acids long. Per germline, CDR1 SQVTM and CDR2 ANQGSEA.